This T cell receptor beta chain was recovered during a study of shared clonotypes between healthy human individuals. CDR1 is SNHLY and CDR2 is FYNNEI in the germline V gene. Deletions cut 7 bases from V and 4 bases from J, with 7 bases between. The CDR3 sequence is 12 residues long. Findings and caveats of the study: Only a few donors were included, so the genetic and exposure-history diversity represented was limited.

Free of recent acute infections or vaccinations, the donors were healthy HIV-negative adults. Nashville, Tennessee was home to all donors, who were Caucasian adults. Every subset had its genomic DNA shared out evenly among several immunoSEQ plates. TCRdb's table, derived via immunoSEQ multiplex PCR, lists solely in-frame clones and lacks some. The table shows about 490,000 clones, with around 80% occurring only once. This clone was counted between two and nine times. The antigen remains undetermined. The receptor was derived from a woman between 40 and 50 years old in good health. Some clones in this sample may be carry-over from other donors' samples. The sequencing input was PBMCs. The J gene is TRBJ1-4, the V gene TRBV2, with no clear D. CDR3 in amino acids: CASMQNNEKLFF. Written as DNA, the CDR3 is TGTGCCAGCATGCAGAATAATGAAAAACTGTTTTTT.